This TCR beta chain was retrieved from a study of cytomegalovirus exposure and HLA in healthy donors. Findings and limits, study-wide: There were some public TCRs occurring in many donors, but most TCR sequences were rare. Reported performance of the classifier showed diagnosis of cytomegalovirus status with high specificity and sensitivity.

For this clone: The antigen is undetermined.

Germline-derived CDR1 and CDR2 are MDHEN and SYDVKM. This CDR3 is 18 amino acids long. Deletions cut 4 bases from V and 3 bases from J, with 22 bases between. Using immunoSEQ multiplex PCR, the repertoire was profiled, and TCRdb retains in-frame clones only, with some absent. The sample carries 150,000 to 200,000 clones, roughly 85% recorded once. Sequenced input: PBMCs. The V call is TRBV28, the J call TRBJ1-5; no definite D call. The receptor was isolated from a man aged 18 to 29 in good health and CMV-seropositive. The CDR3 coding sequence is TGTGCCAGCAGTTCGGCGGGGTTAGGGAACAGAGACAATCAGCCCCAGCATTTT. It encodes CASSSAGLGNRDNQPQHF.